This TCR beta chain was sequenced during a study of CD8 T cell repertoires and HIV-1 epitope variants (dated by TCRdb to 2019 to 2021). With respect to the entire study: T cells were stimulated in separate culture wells with each of twenty-five peptides representing autologous and known Gag and Nef epitope variants. Among the control conditions were a peptide pool of CMV, EBV and flu, the Ebola AY9 epitope serving as a negative control, and a well with no peptide. Tested epitopes included three Gag epitope families and Nef HW9 and YT9. T cells were enriched with the EasySep Human T Cell Enrichment Kit and co-cultured with equal numbers of autologous T cell-negative cells as antigen-presenting cells. Cultures ran for 10 days in IMDM with gentamicin, with half-media changes on days 3 and 7 adding IL-2, IL-7 and IL-15. An aliquot of 1M T cells was saved as an uncultured baseline condition, separate from the roughly 83 T cell cultures. A total of some 84 T cell cultures were run, with each culture condition done in triplicate except for one peptide, which was done in duplicate.

Summary of the overall study and its limitations: The assay could identify only TCR beta chains and pointed to proliferation in response to antigen, not to T cell function or cytokine profile. About 5 clonotypes recognized the Nef KF9 family and one clonotype recognized the HW9 family, while no responses were seen to the TAALDMSHF plasma variant. Of the nine antigen-specific TCR beta clonotypes identified, roughly 6 appeared cross-reactive for autologous or known escape epitope variants.

The immunoSEQ platform was used to sequence TCR beta CDR3 regions at survey depth. The QIAamp DNA micro kit was used to extract genomic DNA from every cultured and uncultured CD8+ T cell population. The authors' analysis ran thus. Samples with fewer than 5,000 productive reads were excluded, which removed about 7% of the roughly 80 HIV peptide-stimulated cultures. A MANAFEST web app trimmed sequences to CDR3 and removed nonproductive sequences, CDR3s under 5 amino acids, and those not starting C or ending F/W. Clonotypes were classified as antigen-specific only if expansion was observed in at least 2 of 3 replicates versus the no-peptide control at FDR 0.01, only within one epitope family. In addition, a specific clonotype needed a frequency at least fivefold higher than in wells stimulated with peptides from other epitope families. TCRdb mirrors the immuneACCESS table, restricted to in-frame sequences. Some clones are absent from its copies; in checked studies, under half trace to an unresolved V gene, and the reason for the others is unknown. That table furnishes V, J and clone size, whereas the DNA furnished D and trimming. Counted in this sample were roughly 5,200 clones; around 73% of them appeared once. The ten largest clonotypes hold 44% of the sample.

From the germline V gene, CDR1 is SGHNT and CDR2 is YENEEA. The trim is 8 bases for V and 0 bases for J, with a gap of 16 bases between the germline ends. From the cysteine up to the phenylalanine, the CDR3 has a length of 15 residues. CDR3 DNA only is kept here, 45 bases in frame from base 1. The EasySep Human CD8+ T Cell Enrichment Kit was used on day 10 to isolate CD8+ T cells from every culture. For this clone: The antigen it binds to is not known. The record has no base qualities; no much larger clone is one base away.

This TCR was recovered from a male donor with HIV. The chain is made from TRBV11-3 and TRBJ2-5, with the D gene tentatively TRBD1 or TRBD2, based on 6 matching bases in each. The sequencing input was cultured CD8+ T cells derived from PBMCs. The nucleotides read TGTGCCAGCTCCCAAGGGGGGAGCTACCAAGAGACCCAGTACTTC. Its translation reads: CASSQGGSYQETQYF.